The 32 T cell receptor beta chains given below trace back to one sample, sequenced in a study of T cells in Graves' hyperthyroidism and ophthalmopathy. Researchers amplified the TCR beta CDR3 regions from RNA transcripts. The TCR CDR3 first-round RT-PCR relied on the HTBI primer set. MiXCR was run by TCRdb on the multiplex PCR reads, yielding one entry per CDR3 protein. This sample carries approximately 510,000 distinct CDR3 sequences, around 21% of them seen once, and the ten largest clones take less than 30%. The sequencing sample was made of blood. These receptors were collected from a man aged 18 to 30 with Graves' hyperthyroidism.

This clonotype was recorded many times. J is TRBJ1-5 and V is TRBV20-1; perhaps TRBD1 as D (6 bases). CDR1 and CDR2 from the germline V gene are DFQATT and SNEGSKA (reference sequence). The CDR3 totals 14 residues. V was cut by 4 bases and J by 8 bases, with 18 bases left in between. CDR3 nucleotide sequence: TGCAGTGCTATCGGAGACGGGGGCTTGGAGCCCCAGCATTTT. This encodes CSAIGDGGLEPQHF.

This clonotype was seen repeatedly, ten times or more. This rearrangement joins TRBV5-1 to TRBJ1-5; D is uncertain. The V and J ends lost 2 bases and 1 base respectively, with 7 bases between them. The germline gives CDR1 SGHRS, CDR2 YFSETQ. This CDR3 spans 14 amino acids. The CDR3 here is CASSFDPSNQPQHF. For the CDR3, the DNA is TGCGCCAGCAGCTTTGATCCCAGCAATCAGCCCCAGCATTTT. Supplemented by reference TRBV5-1 and TRBJ1-5, the full variable domain reads KAGVTQTPRYLIKTRGQQVTLSCSPISGHRSVSWYQQTPGQGLQFLFEYFSETQRNKGNFPGRFSGRQFSNSRSEMNVSTLELGDSALYLCASSFDPSNQPQHFGDGTRLSIL.

This clonotype has at least ten counts. The CDR3 sequence is CSVEREKEAQETQYF. The CDR3 DNA reads TGCAGCGTTGAGAGGGAGAAGGAAGCCCAAGAGACCCAGTACTTC. The V gene is TRBV29-1, the J gene TRBJ2-5, with D tentatively TRBD2 (5 bases). V shed 3 bases and J shed 1 base, with 15 bases lying between them. CDR1 SQVTM and CDR2 ANQGSEA come from the germline V gene. The CDR3 is 15 amino acids.

The V and J genes are TRBV5-1 and TRBJ2-7; 9 bases are shared with TRBD2. CDR1 is SGHRS and CDR2 is YFSETQ in the germline V gene. This CDR3 comprises 17 residues. V shed 4 bases, J shed 4 bases, and the junction held 15 bases outside the gene matches. CDR3 region: CASSPGLAGHVIYEQYF. Here the CDR3 DNA reads TGCGCCAGCAGCCCCGGGCTAGCGGGGCATGTAATTTACGAGCAGTACTTC.

The chain uses TRBV6-5 and TRBJ1-1; D gene uncertain. The CDR3 sequence is 15 residues long. The V gene's germline CDR1 is MNHEY and CDR2 SVGAGI. V gave up 4 bases and J gave up 1 base, with 13 bases separating them. The CDR3 nucleotides are TGTGCCAGCAGTTTCGCGGCACTTAAGAACACTGAAGCTTTCTTT. Its translation: CASSFAALKNTEAFF.

Only a few counts were recorded for this clonotype. V and J are TRBV4-1 and TRBJ1-5, with a possible D match to TRBD1 (6 bases). Germline assignment: CDR1 MGHRA and CDR2 YSYEKL. Deletions cut 0 bases from V and 4 bases from J, with 13 bases between. CDR3 length: 16 amino acids. The CDR3 coding sequence is TGCGCCAGCAGCCAAGAAATCCCAGGGGCAAATCAGCCCCAGCATTTT. This gives the protein CASSQEIPGANQPQHF.

This clonotype has at least ten counts. The chain joins TRBV28 to TRBJ1-2; D is undetermined. Germline V gene lookup returns CDR1 MDHEN and CDR2 SYDVKM. This CDR3 region has 14 residues. Trimming took 1 base from V and 3 from J, leaving 9 bases between them. CDR3 in amino acids: CASSLLYGDYGYTF. Written as DNA, the CDR3 is TGTGCCAGCAGTTTATTATACGGGGACTATGGCTACACCTTC.

This clonotype has a count of ten or more. This chain connects TRBV4-2 to TRBJ1-5; tentatively, D is TRBD1 (6 bases). Germline loops: CDR1 LGHNA, CDR2 YNFKEQ. The CDR3 extends over 16 amino acids. With 0 bases removed from V and 4 bases from J, the gap between germline ends came to 13 bases. DNA for the CDR3: TGTGCCAGCAGCCAAGACGGGGGCAGGGTAAATCAGCCCCAGCATTTT. Translation gives CASSQDGGRVNQPQHF.

V and J are TRBV28 and TRBJ2-5, with D perhaps assigned TRBD1 or TRBD2 (5 bases each). Germline assignment: CDR1 MDHEN and CDR2 SYDVKM. V lost 2 bases and J lost 5, with 15 bases in between. This CDR3 is built from 15 residues. The CDR3 loop is CASSLPQGVVETQYF. DNA of the CDR3: TGTGCCAGCAGTTTACCCCAGGGAGTGGTGGAGACCCAGTACTTC.

There are many counts of this clonotype. V and J are TRBV7-2 and TRBJ2-2; D might be TRBD2 (6 bases). V shed 2 bases and J shed 6 bases, with 16 bases lying between them. This CDR3 region has 16 residues. Germline V gives CDR1 SGHTA, CDR2 FQGNSA. CDR3 nucleotides: TGTGCCAGCAGCTTACGCATGCGGGGAAAGGCCGGGGAGCTGTTTTTT. This translates into CASSLRMRGKAGELFF. Full variable domain (missing parts from reference TRBV7-2 and TRBJ2-2): GAGVSQSPSNKVTEKGKDVELRCDPISGHTALYWYRQSLGQGLEFLIYFQGNSAPDKSGLPSDRFSAERTGGSVSTLTIQRTQQEDSAVYLCASSLRMRGKAGELFFGEGSRLTVL.

The V and J genes are TRBV11-2 and TRBJ1-1, with 7 bases identical to TRBD1. Unmatched junction bases numbered 7, after V lost 5 bases and J lost 1 base. From germline, CDR1 is SGHAT and CDR2 FQNNGV. The CDR3 has 15 amino acids. This CDR3 reads CASSPKRTGNTEAFF. The CDR3 nucleotides are TGTGCCAGCAGCCCTAAGCGGACAGGGAACACTGAAGCTTTCTTT.

This clonotype was detected ten times or more. This sequence joins TRBV27 and TRBJ2-7; the match to TRBD1 covers 7 bases. Per germline, CDR1 MNHEY and CDR2 SMNVEV (reference sequence). The CDR3 loop spans 13 amino acids. Unmatched junction bases numbered 7, after V lost 6 bases and J lost 5 bases. This chain's CDR3 is CASSPGQINEQYF. In nucleotides, the CDR3 is TGTGCCAGCAGCCCGGGACAGATAAACGAGCAGTACTTC.

This clonotype was counted ten times or more. This chain joins TRBV6-1 and TRBJ1-2; the D is unclear. The CDR3 spans 14 residues. Germline CDR1 is MNHNS and CDR2 is SASEGT. The ends were cut back, 7 bases at V and 0 bases at J, with 12 bases in the middle. DNA for the CDR3: TGTGCCAGCACCTTTTCCCGAGCTAACTATGGCTACACCTTC. Its protein product is CASTFSRANYGYTF.

The table lists this clonotype with many counts. The chain has TRBV6-1 and TRBJ2-2; TRBD2 aligns across 10 bases. With V trimmed by 6 bases and J by 5 bases, 9 bases remained unmatched. The CDR3 has 16 amino acids. Germline loops: CDR1 MNHNS, CDR2 SASEGT. CDR3: CASRRRLAGRTGELFF. CDR3 DNA sequence: TGTGCCAGCAGGCGAAGACTAGCGGGTCGAACCGGGGAGCTGTTTTTT.

Many counts were recorded for this clonotype. The J gene is TRBJ1-5, the V gene TRBV28, with 11 bases identical to TRBD1. Germline V gene data show CDR1 as MDHEN and CDR2 as SYDVKM. The CDR3 totals 16 residues. The V segment lost 4 bases and the J segment 8 bases; nucleotides outside the gene matches: 10. The CDR3 reads CASSSGGQGAQKPQHF. CDR3 nucleotides: TGTGCCAGCAGTTCAGGAGGACAGGGGGCACAAAAGCCCCAGCATTTT.

This clonotype has ten or more counts. The chain uses TRBV11-2 and TRBJ1-2, with 7 bases aligning to TRBD1. CDR1 is SGHAT and CDR2 is FQNNGV in the germline V gene. V gave up 5 bases and J gave up 5 bases; unmatched junction bases: 14. The CDR3 length is 16 residues. CDR3 region: CASSHQGGSVPYGYTF. DNA for the CDR3: TGTGCCAGCAGCCATCAAGGGGGCAGTGTCCCGTATGGCTACACCTTC.

In regard to this clonotype: At one end the junction does not follow the germline gene, possibly because of a read error. The chain uses TRBV6-2 or TRBV6-3 and TRBJ1-2; possible D gene TRBD1, 5 bases. Germline V gives CDR1 MNHEY, CDR2 SVGEGT. The CDR3 is 15 amino acids. This chain's CDR3 is CASSHHPGRAGGYTF. In DNA form, the CDR3 reads TGCGCCAGCAGCCATCACCCGGGACGGGCGGGTGGCTACACCTTC.

This clonotype has a count of ten or more. The rearrangement links TRBV30 to TRBJ2-7, with D maybe TRBD1 (6 bases). Trimming took off 8 bases at V and 3 bases at J, with 11 bases between the two ends. CDR1 is GTSNPN and CDR2 is SVGIG in the germline V gene (reference sequence). The CDR3 is 11 amino acids. The CDR3 is CAGTDSYEQYF. CDR3 bases: TGTGCCGGAACGGACAGCTACGAGCAGTACTTC.

This clonotype was observed a few times. The chain employs TRBV30 and TRBJ2-7, with TRBD1 matching 10 bases. V lost 2 bases and J lost 4; bases outside the gene matches: 11. The CDR3 has 16 amino acids. Germline-derived CDR1 and CDR2 are GTSNPN and SVGIG (reference sequence). The CDR3 nucleotides read TGTGCCTGGAGTCCGCTGGGGGGGACAGGGGCTTACGAGCAGTACTTC. Translated: CAWSPLGGTGAYEQYF.

J is TRBJ2-7 and V is TRBV6-1, with 12 bases identical to TRBD1. Per the germline V gene, CDR1 is MNHNS and CDR2 is SASEGT. The CDR3 length is 16 residues. V shed 5 bases, J shed 7 bases, and the junction held 12 bases outside the gene matches. The CDR3 region is CASSTQTGTGGKEQYF. As DNA, the CDR3 is TGTGCCAGCAGTACACAAACCGGGACAGGGGGCAAAGAGCAGTACTTC.

This clonotype was recorded at least ten times. The chain links TRBV6-1 to TRBJ2-7, with TRBD1 as a possible D gene (6 bases). Trimming stripped 7 bases from V and 11 bases from J, with 9 bases between. This CDR3 contains 9 residues. The germline V gene has CDR1 MNHNS and CDR2 SASEGT. This CDR3 is CASMPGEYF. For the CDR3, the DNA is TGTGCCAGCATGCCAGGGGAGTACTTC.

The chain carries TRBV20-1 and TRBJ1-5, with a tentative D call TRBD1 (5 bases). V was clipped by 0 bases and J by 3 bases, with 18 bases between them. The CDR3 consists of 17 residues. Per the germline V gene, CDR1 is DFQATT and CDR2 is SNEGSKA (reference sequence). CDR3 in amino acids: CSARDLGGSSANQPQHF. CDR3 DNA: TGCAGTGCTAGAGATCTGGGGGGGAGTTCGGCCAATCAGCCCCAGCATTTT.

The chain uses TRBV29-1 and TRBJ2-7; no firm D call. There are 13 residues in the CDR3. V was cut by 4 bases and J by 0 bases, with 10 bases left in between. The germline V gene encodes CDR1 SQVTM and CDR2 ANQGSEA. For the CDR3, the DNA is TGCAGCGTTGGGGCAGCTCTCTCCTACGAGCAGTACTTC. This sequence encodes CSVGAALSYEQYF.

This clonotype was counted many times. CDR3 DNA sequence: TGTGCCAGCAGCTTAGTAGCGGAGGGCTACACCTTC. It yields the protein CASSLVAEGYTF. J is TRBJ1-2 and V is TRBV7-2, with no clear D. V shed 1 base and J shed 8 bases, with 8 bases lying between them. This CDR3 has 12 amino acids. Germline CDR1 reads SGHTA; CDR2 reads FQGNSA. Full variable domain (remainder filled in from reference TRBV7-2 and TRBJ1-2): GAGVSQSPSNKVTEKGKDVELRCDPISGHTALYWYRQSLGQGLEFLIYFQGNSAPDKSGLPSDRFSAERTGGSVSTLTIQRTQQEDSAVYLCASSLVAEGYTFGSGTRLTVV.

At least ten counts were recorded for this clonotype. The chain has TRBV19 and TRBJ2-7, with 10 nucleotides matching TRBD1. J lost 4 bases, V lost 6 bases, and 3 bases had no gene match. Per the germline V gene, CDR1 is LNHDA and CDR2 is SQIVND (reference sequence). CDR3 length equals 13 residues. CDR3 nucleotide sequence: TGTGCCAGTAGAGCGGGACAGGGGTACGAGCAGTACTTC. Its translation: CASRAGQGYEQYF.

This clonotype was counted at least ten times. The chain joins TRBV28 to TRBJ2-3, with D maybe TRBD2 (5 bases). Trimming left V 4 bases short and J 6 bases short, with 8 bases between. The CDR3 length is 12 residues. The germline gives CDR1 MDHEN, CDR2 SYDVKM. The CDR3 loop is CASSSGSDTQYF. CDR3 in DNA: TGTGCCAGCAGTTCGGGAAGTGATACGCAGTATTTT.

This clonotype occurred many times. J is TRBJ1-2 and V is TRBV6-1; 8 bases match TRBD1. The CDR3 runs to 14 residues. In germline, CDR1 is MNHNS, CDR2 SASEGT. V shed 6 bases and J 7 bases; nucleotides not matched to a gene: 10. The CDR3 here is CASSPTGGFSGYTF. The CDR3 DNA follows: TGTGCCAGCAGCCCTACAGGGGGTTTTAGTGGCTACACCTTC.

The sample holds many counts of this clonotype. CDR3 nucleotide sequence: TGTGCCAGCAGCTTAAGGCAGGGTGAATTCTACGAGCAGTACTTC. Amino acid sequence: CASSLRQGEFYEQYF. The chain couples TRBV7-2 to TRBJ2-7; possibly TRBD1 for D (5 bases). This CDR3 region has 15 residues. The germline V gene has CDR1 SGHTA and CDR2 FQGNSA. V was shortened by 2 bases and J by 3 bases, with 14 bases between the two germline ends.

This clonotype was seen just once. The V call is TRBV20-1, the J call TRBJ2-7; 7 nucleotides align to TRBD2. V gave up 6 bases and J gave up 4 bases; unmatched junction bases: 9. There are 13 residues in the CDR3. Germline V CDR1 and CDR2: DFQATT, SNEGSKA (reference sequence). The CDR3 nucleotides read TGCAGTGCATTCACTAGCGAGCCGTACGAGCAGTACTTC. Protein: CSAFTSEPYEQYF.

The chain uses TRBV6-1 and TRBJ1-1; TRBD1 matches 10 bases. In germline, CDR1 is MNHNS, CDR2 SASEGT. The trim removed 5 bases at V and 4 bases at J, leaving 7 bases unmatched. The CDR3 totals 15 residues. For the CDR3, the DNA is TGTGCCAGCAGTCAAGGACAGGGGGGACTCACTGAAGCTTTCTTT. Protein: CASSQGQGGLTEAFF.

This clonotype was seen ten or more times. The rearrangement uses TRBV6-2 or TRBV6-3 and TRBJ1-1; TRBD1 matches 9 bases. CDR3 size: 11 residues. CDR1 and CDR2 from the germline V gene are MNHEY and SVGEGT. V lost 10 bases to trimming and J lost 5 bases; unmatched junction nucleotides: 2. The CDR3 nucleotides read TGTGCCACCGGACAGGGGACTGAAGCTTTCTTT. It translates to CATGQGTEAFF.

In its sample, this clonotype was seen once. A much larger clone differs from this one at a single base, so this may be a read error. The gene calls are TRBV5-1 and TRBJ2-7; D gene uncertain. The germline V gene encodes CDR1 SGHRS and CDR2 YFSETQ. The ends were cut back, 0 bases at V and 3 bases at J, with 10 bases in the middle. This CDR3 comprises 14 residues. The CDR3 is CASSLERPYYEQYV. In nucleotides, the CDR3 is TGCGCCAGCAGCTTGGAAAGGCCGTACTACGAGCAGTACGTC.